Each of the 21 T cell receptor beta chains below was sequenced from the same sample in a study of shared T cell receptors in the human thymus. Some clones are missing from TCRdb's copy, which holds only in-frame ones; the method was immunoSEQ multiplex PCR. In the table there are some 640,000 clones, around 87% of which are singletons. The same sample was also studied in work on human thymus T cells.

What was sequenced was thymocytes. Every receptor here comes from a boy less than two years old with a congenital heart defect.

This chain links TRBV7-2 with TRBJ2-1, with 11 bases aligning to TRBD2. The CDR3 length is 18 residues. V shed 5 bases and J 6 bases; nucleotides not matched to a gene: 15. CDR1 SGHTA and CDR2 FQGNSA come from the germline V gene. CDR3 bases: TGTGCCAGCAGCGCAGGGACTAGCGGAATACTGATGGGCAATGAGCAGTTCTTC. It encodes CASSAGTSGILMGNEQFF.

The chain carries TRBV19 and TRBJ1-2; TRBD1 might be the D (5 bases). Trimming left V 2 bases short and J 5 bases short, with 18 bases between. The germline V gene encodes CDR1 LNHDA and CDR2 SQIVND (reference sequence). The CDR3 sequence is 16 residues long. As DNA, the CDR3 is TGTGCCAGTAGTATATCGGGGGACTCCTACTCTTATGGCTACACCTTC. Encoded protein: CASSISGDSYSYGYTF. Complete variable domain (other parts from reference TRBV19 and TRBJ1-2): DGGITQSPKYLFRKEGQNVTLSCEQNLNHDAMYWYRQDPGQGLRLIYYSQIVNDFQKGDIAEGYSVSREKKESFPLTVTSAQKNPTAFYLCASSISGDSYSYGYTFGSGTRLTVV.

This clone has just a few counts. V and J are TRBV7-8 and TRBJ1-4; tentative D call: TRBD1 (5 bases). The CDR3 is 16 residues long. Between the trimmed V and J ends, which lost 1 base and 0 bases, there was a span of 9 bases. Germline V gene lookup returns CDR1 SGHVS and CDR2 FQNEAQ. The CDR3 spells CASSLDPGSTNEKLFF. For the CDR3, the DNA is TGTGCCAGCAGCTTAGACCCAGGGTCAACTAATGAAAAACTGTTTTTT.

The chain combines TRBV7-9 with TRBJ2-5; D is ambiguous. V was trimmed by 5 bases and J by 5 bases, leaving 12 bases between them. The CDR3 runs to 13 residues. The germline V gene has CDR1 SEHNR and CDR2 FQNEAQ (reference sequence). CDR3 sequence: CASSLKRKETQYF. The DNA of the CDR3 is TGTGCCAGCAGCCTTAAGCGCAAGGAGACCCAGTACTTC.

This chain links TRBV19 with TRBJ2-3; 7 bases map to TRBD2. V was clipped by 8 bases and J by 6 bases; unmatched bases: 8. Germline-derived CDR1 and CDR2 are LNHDA and SQIVND (reference sequence). The CDR3 length is 13 residues. CDR3 nucleotide sequence: TGTGCCAGTTATGAGCGGGAAGGGGATACGCAGTATTTT. It translates to CASYEREGDTQYF.

The V gene is TRBV5-1, the J gene TRBJ2-3, with D possibly matching TRBD2 (5 bases). The V gene's germline CDR1 is SGHRS and CDR2 YFSETQ. The CDR3 is 15 amino acids. The V gene lost 7 bases and the J gene lost 3 bases, with 18 bases spanning the gap. Here the CDR3 DNA reads TGCGCCAGCTCCTTAGCCGGGGTGGGGACAGATACGCAGTATTTT. Translation gives CASSLAGVGTDTQYF.

V is TRBV7-2 and J is TRBJ2-7; TRBD2 might be the D (5 bases). The CDR3 is 14 amino acids. The germline V and J ends were trimmed by 5 bases and 6 bases, with 17 bases remaining between them. Germline-derived CDR1 and CDR2 are SGHTA and FQGNSA. The CDR3 DNA reads as TGTGCCAGCAGCCCTTTAGGAGGAGAGACCGAGCAGTACTTC. Protein product: CASSPLGGETEQYF.

This chain connects TRBV6-5 to TRBJ2-1; TRBD2 matches 11 bases. V was pared by 5 bases and J by 6 bases, with 6 bases of the junction left unmatched. The length of the CDR3 is 15 residues. Looked up from germline, CDR1 is MNHEY and CDR2 is SVGAGI. The chain's CDR3 is CASSPTSGRSNEQFF. As DNA, the CDR3 is TGTGCCAGCAGTCCTACTAGCGGGAGATCCAATGAGCAGTTCTTC.

This chain connects TRBV7-9 to TRBJ2-3; 7 nucleotides align to TRBD2. Per germline, CDR1 SEHNR and CDR2 FQNEAQ (reference sequence). V shed 4 bases and J 2 bases; nucleotides not matched to a gene: 9. The length of the CDR3 is 16 residues. CDR3 DNA: TGTGCCAGCAGCTCGGCCACTAGCGACTACACAGATACGCAGTATTTT. It translates to CASSSATSDYTDTQYF.

Regarding this clone: The junction does not match germline at one end; this may be a read error. The V call is TRBV7-7, the J call TRBJ2-7; 7 nucleotides line up with TRBD1. The CDR3 spans 13 residues. Germline V gene sequence: CDR1 SSHAT, CDR2 FNYEAQ (reference sequence). Here the CDR3 DNA reads TGTGCTAGCAGCTTAAGACAGGGAGACGAGCAGTACTTC. It encodes CASSLRQGDEQYF.

This chain uses TRBV28 with TRBJ2-7; TRBD2 agrees at 13 bases. The germline gives CDR1 MDHEN, CDR2 SYDVKM. J was trimmed by 2 bases and V by 7 bases; bases with no gene match: 11. This CDR3 comprises 17 residues. In nucleotides, the CDR3 is TGTGCCAGCAAAGGGACTAGCGGGAAGGAAAGAGCCTACGAGCAGTACTTC. It encodes CASKGTSGKERAYEQYF.

Worth noting for this clone: An end of the junction does not agree with germline; a read error may underlie this. The sample has other DNA sequences that encode this CDR3 too. This sequence joins TRBV7-2 and TRBJ1-6, with D perhaps matching TRBD1 (5 bases). The CDR3 length is 15 residues. Germline V gives CDR1 SGHTA, CDR2 FQGNSA. The CDR3 loop reads CASSLRQGMNSPLHF. In nucleotides, the CDR3 is TGTGCCAGCAGCTTAAGGCAGGGTATGAATTCCCCCCTCCACTTT.

V is TRBV27 and J is TRBJ2-2; 10 bases are shared with TRBD2. Germline-derived CDR1 and CDR2 are MNHEY and SMNVEV (reference sequence). V lost 5 bases, J lost 1 base, and 4 bases stayed unmatched. The CDR3 loop spans 16 amino acids. The CDR3 sequence is CASSPLAGVNTGELFF. In DNA, the CDR3 is TGTGCCAGCAGTCCCCTAGCGGGGGTGAACACCGGGGAGCTGTTTTTT.

The rearrangement joins TRBV5-1 to TRBJ1-4, with TRBD1 as a possible D gene (6 bases). Germline CDR1 SGHRS, CDR2 YFSETQ. Trimming pared 2 bases from V and 3 bases from J, leaving 11 bases between. This CDR3 contains 15 residues. The CDR3 coding sequence is TGCGCCAGCAGCTTTTACGGACAGTCTAATGAAAAACTGTTTTTT. It is translated as CASSFYGQSNEKLFF.

The chain joins TRBV29-1 to TRBJ1-1; D not certain. The V gene's germline CDR1 is SQVTM and CDR2 ANQGSEA. Trimming left V 2 bases short and J 0 bases short, with 13 bases between. The CDR3 runs 15 residues. CDR3 amino acids: CSVERRGWVNTEAFF. The CDR3 nucleotides are TGCAGCGTTGAACGCCGAGGGTGGGTGAACACTGAAGCTTTCTTT.

V usage is TRBV4-1 and J usage is TRBJ2-1; possible D gene TRBD2, 8 bases. From germline, CDR1 is MGHRA and CDR2 YSYEKL. V was clipped by 0 bases and J by 8 bases, with 17 bases between them. The CDR3 has 16 amino acids. The chain's CDR3 is CASSQDGRARGDEQFF. In nucleotides, the CDR3 is TGCGCCAGCAGCCAAGACGGGAGGGCCAGGGGGGATGAGCAGTTCTTC.

CDR3 protein: CASSLLNNEQFF. CDR3 DNA: TGTGCCAGCAGTCTTCTTAACAATGAGCAGTTCTTC. The chain combines TRBV6-6 with TRBJ2-1, with D unclear. The CDR3 is made up of 12 amino acids. CDR1 is MNHNY and CDR2 is SVGAGI in the germline V gene (reference sequence). Trimming took off 5 bases at V and 5 bases at J, with 7 bases between the two ends.

This rearrangement joins TRBV28 to TRBJ2-1; 7 bases agree with TRBD2. Germline V gene lookup returns CDR1 MDHEN and CDR2 SYDVKM. V shed 3 bases and J 3 bases; nucleotides not matched to a gene: 5. This CDR3 has 15 residues. The CDR3: CASSLNGRCYNEQFF. The CDR3 DNA reads TGTGCCAGCAGTTTGAACGGGAGGTGCTACAATGAGCAGTTCTTC. Complete variable domain (other parts from reference TRBV28 and TRBJ2-1): DVKVTQSSRYLVKRTGEKVFLECVQDMDHENMFWYRQDPGLGLRLIYFSYDVKMKEKGDIPEGYSVSREKKERFSLILESASTNQTSMYLCASSLNGRCYNEQFFGPGTRLTVL.

The CDR3 loop is CASSRGTGSYGYTF. Written as DNA, the CDR3 is TGTGCCAGCAGCCGTGGGACAGGGAGTTATGGCTACACCTTC. The rearrangement uses TRBV6-6 and TRBJ1-2; TRBD1 agrees at 9 bases. The germline V gene has CDR1 MNHNY and CDR2 SVGAGI (reference sequence). The junction had 7 bases not matched to a gene; V was cut back by 6 bases and J by 5 bases. The CDR3 sequence is 14 residues long.

The rearrangement joins TRBV15 to TRBJ1-6; D might be TRBD1 (5 bases). Germline CDR1 is LNHNV and CDR2 is YYDKDF (reference sequence). CDR3 length: 18 amino acids. With 5 bases removed from V and 6 bases from J, the gap between germline ends came to 23 bases. CDR3 sequence reads: CATSFELWGGKGNSPLHF. CDR3 nucleotide sequence: TGTGCCACCAGCTTTGAGCTTTGGGGCGGAAAGGGTAATTCACCCCTCCACTTT.

The rearrangement links TRBV9 to TRBJ1-6, with D possibly matching TRBD1 (5 bases). This CDR3 comprises 17 residues. CDR1 and CDR2 from the germline V gene are SGDLS and YYNGEE. Trimming shortened V by 0 bases and J by 2 bases, and 12 bases separated the two germline ends. CDR3 amino acids: CASSVETTDPYNSPLHF. Here the CDR3 DNA reads TGTGCCAGCAGCGTAGAGACGACAGATCCCTATAATTCACCCCTCCACTTT.